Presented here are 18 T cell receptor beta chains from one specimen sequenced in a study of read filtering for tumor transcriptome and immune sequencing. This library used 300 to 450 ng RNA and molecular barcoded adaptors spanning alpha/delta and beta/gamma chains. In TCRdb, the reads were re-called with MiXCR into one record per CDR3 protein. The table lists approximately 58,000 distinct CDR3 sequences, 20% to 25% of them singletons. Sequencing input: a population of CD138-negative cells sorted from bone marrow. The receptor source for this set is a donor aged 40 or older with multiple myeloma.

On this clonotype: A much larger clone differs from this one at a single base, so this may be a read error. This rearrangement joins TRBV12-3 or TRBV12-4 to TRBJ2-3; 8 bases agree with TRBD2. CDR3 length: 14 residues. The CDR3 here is CAGSMTSGTDTQYF. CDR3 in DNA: TGTGCCGGCAGTATGACTAGCGGCACAGATACGCAGTATTTT.

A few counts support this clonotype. CDR3 sequence reads: CASRRGGPNTGELFF. CDR3 in DNA: TGTGCCAGCCGGAGAGGGGGGCCAAACACCGGGGAGCTGTTTTTT. The genes are TRBV19 and TRBJ2-2; D might be TRBD1 or TRBD2, each matching 6 bases. Germline lookup yields CDR1 LNHDA and CDR2 SQIVND (reference sequence). This CDR3 contains 15 residues. Trimming took off 9 bases at V and 2 bases at J, with 16 bases between the two ends.

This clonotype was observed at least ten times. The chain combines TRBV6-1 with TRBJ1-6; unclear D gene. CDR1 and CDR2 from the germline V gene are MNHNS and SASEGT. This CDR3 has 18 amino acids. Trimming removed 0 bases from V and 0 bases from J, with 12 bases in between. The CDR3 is CASSEASPGSSYNSPLHF. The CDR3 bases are TGTGCCAGCAGTGAAGCCTCCCCGGGATCCTCCTATAATTCACCCCTCCACTTT.

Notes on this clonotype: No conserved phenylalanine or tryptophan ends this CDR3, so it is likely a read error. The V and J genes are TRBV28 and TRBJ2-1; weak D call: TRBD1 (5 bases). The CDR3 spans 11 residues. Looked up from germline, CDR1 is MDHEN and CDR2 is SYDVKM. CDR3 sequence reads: CASRTFYEQFL. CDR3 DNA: TGTGCAAGCCGGACATTCTATGAGCAGTTCCTC.

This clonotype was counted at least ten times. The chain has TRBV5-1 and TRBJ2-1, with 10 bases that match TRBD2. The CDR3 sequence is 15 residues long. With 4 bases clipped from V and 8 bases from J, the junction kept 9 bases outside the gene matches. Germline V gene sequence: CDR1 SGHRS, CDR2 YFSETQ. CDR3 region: CASSPLAGEVYEQFF. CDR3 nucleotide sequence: TGCGCCAGCAGCCCGCTAGCGGGAGAGGTCTATGAGCAGTTCTTC.

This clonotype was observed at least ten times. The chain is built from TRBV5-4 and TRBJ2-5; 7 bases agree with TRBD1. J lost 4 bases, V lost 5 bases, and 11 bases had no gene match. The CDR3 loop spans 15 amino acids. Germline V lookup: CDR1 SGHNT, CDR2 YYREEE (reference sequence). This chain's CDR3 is CASRSGQSPLETQYF. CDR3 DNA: TGTGCCAGCAGGTCGGGACAGTCCCCGTTAGAGACCCAGTACTTC.

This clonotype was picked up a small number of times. CDR3 nucleotide sequence: TGTGCCAGCAGCTTAGTTCCGAGAGATACGCAGTATTTT. Translated, it gives CASSLVPRDTQYF. The chain is built from TRBV7-2 and TRBJ2-3; no clear D. Deletions cut 1 base from V and 5 bases from J, with 7 bases between. The germline CDR1 and CDR2 sequences are SGHTA and FQGNSA. The CDR3 sequence is 13 residues long.

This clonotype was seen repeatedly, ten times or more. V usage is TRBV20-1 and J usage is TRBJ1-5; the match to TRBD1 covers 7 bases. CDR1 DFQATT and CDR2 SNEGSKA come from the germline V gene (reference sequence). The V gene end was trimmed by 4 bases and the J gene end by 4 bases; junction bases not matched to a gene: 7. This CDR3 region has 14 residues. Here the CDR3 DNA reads TGCAGTGCTATGACAGGGATGTTGAATCAGCCCCAGCATTTT. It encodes CSAMTGMLNQPQHF.

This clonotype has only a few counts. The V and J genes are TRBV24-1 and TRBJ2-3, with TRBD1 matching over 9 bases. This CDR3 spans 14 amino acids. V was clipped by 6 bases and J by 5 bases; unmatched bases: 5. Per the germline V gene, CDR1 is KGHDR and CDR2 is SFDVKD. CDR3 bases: TGTGCCACCAGTCGGGACAGGGCGGAAGATACGCAGTATTTT. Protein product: CATSRDRAEDTQYF.

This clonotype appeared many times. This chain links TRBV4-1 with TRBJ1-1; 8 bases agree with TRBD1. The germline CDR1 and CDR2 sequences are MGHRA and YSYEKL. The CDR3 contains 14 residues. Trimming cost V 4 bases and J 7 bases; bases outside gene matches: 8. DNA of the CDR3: TGCGCCAGCAGCCTTACCAGACAGGGGATTGAAGCTTTCTTT. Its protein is CASSLTRQGIEAFF.

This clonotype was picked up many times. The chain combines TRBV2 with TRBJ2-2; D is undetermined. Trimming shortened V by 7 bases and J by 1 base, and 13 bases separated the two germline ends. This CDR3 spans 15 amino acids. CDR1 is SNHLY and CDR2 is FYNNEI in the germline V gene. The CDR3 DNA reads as TGTGCCAGCATCTCGATCGGGCGGAACACCGGGGAGCTGTTTTTT. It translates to CASISIGRNTGELFF.

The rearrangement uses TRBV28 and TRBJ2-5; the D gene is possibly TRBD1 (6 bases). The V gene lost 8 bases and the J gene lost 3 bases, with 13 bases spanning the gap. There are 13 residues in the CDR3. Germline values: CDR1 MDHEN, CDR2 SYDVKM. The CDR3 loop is CASVGQIEETQYF. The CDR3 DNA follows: TGTGCCAGCGTCGGACAGATAGAAGAGACCCAGTACTTC.

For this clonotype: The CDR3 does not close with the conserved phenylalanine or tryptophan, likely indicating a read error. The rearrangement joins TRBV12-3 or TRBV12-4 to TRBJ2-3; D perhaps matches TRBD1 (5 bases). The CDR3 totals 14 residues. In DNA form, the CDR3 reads TGTGCCAGCACCCTGATGGGGCGAACAGATCCGCAGTATTTA. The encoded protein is CASTLMGRTDPQYL.

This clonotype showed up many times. The CDR3 DNA sequence: TGTGCCAGTAGTAAGGGACAGGGGAACTCCTACGAGCAGTACTTC. Protein: CASSKGQGNSYEQYF. J is TRBJ2-7 and V is TRBV19; 10 nucleotides align to TRBD1. The germline gives CDR1 LNHDA, CDR2 SQIVND (reference sequence). CDR3 length: 15 amino acids. Losses at the gene ends were 4 bases for V and 0 bases for J; bases not matched to a gene: 3.

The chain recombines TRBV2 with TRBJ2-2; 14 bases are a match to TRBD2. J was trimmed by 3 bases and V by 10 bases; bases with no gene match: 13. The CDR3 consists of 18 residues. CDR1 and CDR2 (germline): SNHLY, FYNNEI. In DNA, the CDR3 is TGTGCCACTCTGGAGGGACTAGCGGGAGATGTCGACACCGGGGAGCTGTTTTTT. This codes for CATLEGLAGDVDTGELFF.

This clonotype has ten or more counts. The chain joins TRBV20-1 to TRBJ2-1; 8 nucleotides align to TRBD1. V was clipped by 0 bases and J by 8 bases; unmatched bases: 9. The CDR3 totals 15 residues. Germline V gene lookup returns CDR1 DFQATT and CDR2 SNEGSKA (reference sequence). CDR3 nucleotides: TGCAGTGCTAGAGATCCCCGACAGGGGTTTGATGAGCAGTTCTTC. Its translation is CSARDPRQGFDEQFF.

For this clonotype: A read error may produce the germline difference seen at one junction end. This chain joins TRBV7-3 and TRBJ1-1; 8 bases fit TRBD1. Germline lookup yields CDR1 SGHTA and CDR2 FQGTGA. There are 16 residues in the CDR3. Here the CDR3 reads CACSPTATGANTEAFF. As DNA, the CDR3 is TGTGCCTGCAGCCCCACCGCGACAGGGGCGAACACTGAAGCTTTCTTT.

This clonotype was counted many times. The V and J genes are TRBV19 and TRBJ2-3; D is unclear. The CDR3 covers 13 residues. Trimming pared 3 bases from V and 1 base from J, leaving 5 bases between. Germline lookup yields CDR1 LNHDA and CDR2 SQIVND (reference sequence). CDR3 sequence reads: CASSMTRTDTQYF. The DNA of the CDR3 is TGTGCCAGTAGTATGACCCGCACAGATACGCAGTATTTT.